The sample holds a few counts of the clone carrying this T cell receptor beta chain. What it recognizes is unknown. The sample comes from a study of response to subunit inactivated influenza vaccine. Study-level points and caveats: Authors suggested seasonal influenza vaccinations each recruit few new T cells.

The CDR3 has 14 amino acids. Trimming removed 0 bases at V and 4 bases at J, with 12 bases between. From germline, CDR1 is DFQATT and CDR2 SNEGSKA (reference sequence). TCRdb re-called the RT-PCR reads with MiXCR, one entry per CDR3 protein. The table lists hundreds of thousands of distinct CDR3 sequences, about 8% of them singletons. V and J are TRBV20-1 and TRBJ1-2; possibly TRBD1 for D (5 bases). Here the sequenced sample was PBMCs from blood, taken less than 25 months after vaccination. This clonotype was obtained from a man in his fifties or sixties who received an inactivated influenza vaccine. The CDR3 is CSARDLPGIYGYTF. The CDR3 DNA reads as TGCAGTGCTAGAGATCTCCCAGGGATCTATGGCTACACCTTC.